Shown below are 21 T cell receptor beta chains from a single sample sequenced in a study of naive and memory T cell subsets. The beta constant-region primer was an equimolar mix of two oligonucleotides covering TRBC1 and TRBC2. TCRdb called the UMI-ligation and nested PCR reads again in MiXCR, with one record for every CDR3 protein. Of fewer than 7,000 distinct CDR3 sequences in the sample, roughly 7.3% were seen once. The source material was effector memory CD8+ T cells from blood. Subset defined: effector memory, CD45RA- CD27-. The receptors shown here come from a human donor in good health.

Here the CDR3 DNA reads TGCAGTGCTAGAGATGGTAGCGAGGATGAGACCCAGTACTTC. This encodes CSARDGSEDETQYF. The rearrangement uses TRBV20-1 and TRBJ2-5, with TRBD2 as a possible D gene (5 bases). Germline V gene lookup returns CDR1 DFQATT and CDR2 SNEGSKA (reference sequence). Trimming left V 0 bases short and J 5 bases short, with 13 bases between. CDR3 length equals 14 residues.

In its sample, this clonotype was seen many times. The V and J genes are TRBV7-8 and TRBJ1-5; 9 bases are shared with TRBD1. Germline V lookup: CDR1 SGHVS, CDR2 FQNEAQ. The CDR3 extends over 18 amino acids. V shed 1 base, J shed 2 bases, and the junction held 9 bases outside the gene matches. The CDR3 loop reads CASSLENRGREGNQPQHF. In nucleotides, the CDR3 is TGTGCCAGCAGCTTAGAGAACAGGGGGCGCGAAGGCAATCAGCCCCAGCATTTT. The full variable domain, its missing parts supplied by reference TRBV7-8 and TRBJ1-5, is GAGVSQSPRYKVAKRGQDVALRCDPISGHVSLFWYQQALGQGPEFLTYFQNEAQLDKSGLPSDRFFAERPEGSVSTLKIQRTQQEDSAVYLCASSLENRGREGNQPQHFGDGTRLSIL.

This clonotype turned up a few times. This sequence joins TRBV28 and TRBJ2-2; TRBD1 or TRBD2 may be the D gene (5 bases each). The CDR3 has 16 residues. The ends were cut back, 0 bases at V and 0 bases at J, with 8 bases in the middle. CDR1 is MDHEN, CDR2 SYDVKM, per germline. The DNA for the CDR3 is TGTGCCAGCAGTTTATGGGGGACGTCGAACACCGGGGAGCTGTTTTTT. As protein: CASSLWGTSNTGELFF.

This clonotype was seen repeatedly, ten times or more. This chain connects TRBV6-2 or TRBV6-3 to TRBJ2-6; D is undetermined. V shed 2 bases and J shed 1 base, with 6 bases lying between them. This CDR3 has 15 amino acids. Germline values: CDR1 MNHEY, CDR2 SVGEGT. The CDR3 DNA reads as TGTGCCAGCAGTTACGAAGGTTCTGGGGCCAACGTCCTGACTTTC. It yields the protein CASSYEGSGANVLTF.

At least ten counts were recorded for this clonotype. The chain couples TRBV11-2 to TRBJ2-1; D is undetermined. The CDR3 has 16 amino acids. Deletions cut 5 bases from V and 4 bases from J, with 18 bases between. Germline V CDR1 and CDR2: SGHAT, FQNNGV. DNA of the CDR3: TGTGCCAGCAGCCCCCCCTCCTCCTACCTGTACAATGAGCAGTTCTTC. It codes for CASSPPSSYLYNEQFF.

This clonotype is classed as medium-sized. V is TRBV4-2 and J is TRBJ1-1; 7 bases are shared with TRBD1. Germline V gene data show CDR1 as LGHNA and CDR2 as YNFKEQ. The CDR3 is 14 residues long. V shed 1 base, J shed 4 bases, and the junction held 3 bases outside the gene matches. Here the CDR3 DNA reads TGTGCCAGCAGCCAAGGCACAGGGGCCACTGAAGCTTTCTTT. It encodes CASSQGTGATEAFF.

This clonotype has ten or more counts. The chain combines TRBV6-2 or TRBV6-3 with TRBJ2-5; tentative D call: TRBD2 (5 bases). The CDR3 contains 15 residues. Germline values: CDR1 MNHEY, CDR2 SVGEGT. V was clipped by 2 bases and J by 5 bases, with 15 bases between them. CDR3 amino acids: CASSYGGRGVETQYF. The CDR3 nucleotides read TGTGCCAGCAGTTACGGAGGACGGGGAGTGGAGACCCAGTACTTC.

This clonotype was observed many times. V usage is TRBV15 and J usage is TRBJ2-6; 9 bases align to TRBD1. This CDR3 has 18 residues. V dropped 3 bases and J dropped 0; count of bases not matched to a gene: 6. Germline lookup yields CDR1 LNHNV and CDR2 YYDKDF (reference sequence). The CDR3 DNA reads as TGTGCCACCAGCAGTCCGGGACAGGGACTCTCTGGGGCCAACGTCCTGACTTTC. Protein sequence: CATSSPGQGLSGANVLTF.

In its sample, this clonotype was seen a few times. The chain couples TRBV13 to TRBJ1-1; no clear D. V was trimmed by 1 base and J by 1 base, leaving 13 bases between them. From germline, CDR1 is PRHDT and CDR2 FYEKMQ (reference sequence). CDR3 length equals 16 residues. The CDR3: CASSLASPSGNTEAFF. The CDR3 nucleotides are TGTGCCAGCAGCTTAGCCAGCCCGAGTGGGAACACTGAAGCTTTCTTT.

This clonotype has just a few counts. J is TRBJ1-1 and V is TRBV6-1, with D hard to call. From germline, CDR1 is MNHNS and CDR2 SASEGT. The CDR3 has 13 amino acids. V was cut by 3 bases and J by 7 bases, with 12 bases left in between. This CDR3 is CASSEGSVVEAFF. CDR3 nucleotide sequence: TGTGCCAGCAGTGAGGGCAGCGTAGTTGAAGCTTTCTTT.

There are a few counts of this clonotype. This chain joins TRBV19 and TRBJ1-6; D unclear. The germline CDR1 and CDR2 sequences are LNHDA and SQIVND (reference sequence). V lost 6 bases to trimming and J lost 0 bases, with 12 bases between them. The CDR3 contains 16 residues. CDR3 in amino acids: CASRISKSSYNSPLHF. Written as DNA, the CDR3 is TGTGCCAGTAGGATCAGTAAGAGCTCCTATAATTCACCCCTCCACTTT. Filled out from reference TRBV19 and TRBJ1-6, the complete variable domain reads DGGITQSPKYLFRKEGQNVTLSCEQNLNHDAMYWYRQDPGQGLRLIYYSQIVNDFQKGDIAEGYSVSREKKESFPLTVTSAQKNPTAFYLCASRISKSSYNSPLHFGNGTRLTVT.

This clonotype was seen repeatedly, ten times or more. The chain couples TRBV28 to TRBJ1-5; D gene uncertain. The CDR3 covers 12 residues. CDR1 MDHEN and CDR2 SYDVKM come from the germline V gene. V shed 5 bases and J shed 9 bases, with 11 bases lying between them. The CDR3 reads CASSLLRGPQHF. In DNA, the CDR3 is TGTGCCAGCAGTCTACTTCGTGGGCCCCAGCATTTT.

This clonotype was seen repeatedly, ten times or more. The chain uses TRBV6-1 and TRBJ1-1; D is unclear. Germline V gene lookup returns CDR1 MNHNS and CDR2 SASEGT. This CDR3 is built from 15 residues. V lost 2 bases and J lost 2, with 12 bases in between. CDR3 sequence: CASSELVGGNTEAFF. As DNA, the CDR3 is TGTGCCAGCAGTGAACTTGTAGGAGGTAACACTGAAGCTTTCTTT.

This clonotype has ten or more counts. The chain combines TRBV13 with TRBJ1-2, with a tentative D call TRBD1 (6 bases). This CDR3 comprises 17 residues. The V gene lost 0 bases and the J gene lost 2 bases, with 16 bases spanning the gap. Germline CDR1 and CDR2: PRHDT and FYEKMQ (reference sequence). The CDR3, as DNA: TGTGCCAGCAGCTTAGGGACAGGCGGCGCTGCAAACTATGGCTACACCTTC. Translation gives CASSLGTGGAANYGYTF.

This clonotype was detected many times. CDR3 bases: TGCAGTGCTAGAGGGCTGAGCGGGAGGCCCGCCTCCTACGAGCAGTACTTC. Its protein product is CSARGLSGRPASYEQYF. The chain uses TRBV20-1 and TRBJ2-7; 9 bases map to TRBD2. With 1 base clipped from V and 0 bases from J, the junction kept 10 bases outside the gene matches. The CDR3 covers 17 residues. CDR1 is DFQATT, CDR2 SNEGSKA, per germline (reference sequence).

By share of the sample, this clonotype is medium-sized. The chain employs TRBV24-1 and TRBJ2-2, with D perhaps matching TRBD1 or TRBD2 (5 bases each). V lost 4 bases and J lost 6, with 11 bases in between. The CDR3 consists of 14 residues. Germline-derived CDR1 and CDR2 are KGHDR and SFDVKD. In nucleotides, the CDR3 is TGTGCCACCAGTGAAGACCGGGACGCCGGGGAGCTGTTTTTT. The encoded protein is CATSEDRDAGELFF.

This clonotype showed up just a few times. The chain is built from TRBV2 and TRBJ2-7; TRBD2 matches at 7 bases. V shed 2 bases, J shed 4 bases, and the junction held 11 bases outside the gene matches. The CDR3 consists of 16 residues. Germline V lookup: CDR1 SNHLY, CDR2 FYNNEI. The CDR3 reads CASSEWGGGSGYEQYF. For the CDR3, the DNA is TGTGCCAGCAGTGAATGGGGTGGCGGGAGCGGGTACGAGCAGTACTTC. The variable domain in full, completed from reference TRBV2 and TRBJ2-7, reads EPEVTQTPSHQVTQMGQEVILRCVPISNHLYFYWYRQILGQKVEFLVSFYNNEISEKSEIFDDQFSVERPDGSNFTLKIRSTKLEDSAMYFCASSEWGGGSGYEQYFGPGTRLTVT.

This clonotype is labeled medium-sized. CDR3 nucleotides: TGTGCCAGCAGCTCCCTAGGCGTAGATACGCAGTATTTT. Translating it yields CASSSLGVDTQYF. The gene calls are TRBV7-6 and TRBJ2-3; D gene unclear. Germline loops: CDR1 SGHVS, CDR2 FNYEAQ. The V end lost 4 bases, the J end lost 5 bases, and 10 bases lay between the germline ends. The length of the CDR3 is 13 residues.

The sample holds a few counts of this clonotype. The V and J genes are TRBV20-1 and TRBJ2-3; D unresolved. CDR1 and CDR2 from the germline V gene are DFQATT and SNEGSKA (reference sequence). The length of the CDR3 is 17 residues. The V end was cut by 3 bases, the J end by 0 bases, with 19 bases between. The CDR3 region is CSARVVGSTSSTDTQYF. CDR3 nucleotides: TGCAGTGCTAGGGTAGTGGGATCCACGAGTAGCACAGATACGCAGTATTTT.

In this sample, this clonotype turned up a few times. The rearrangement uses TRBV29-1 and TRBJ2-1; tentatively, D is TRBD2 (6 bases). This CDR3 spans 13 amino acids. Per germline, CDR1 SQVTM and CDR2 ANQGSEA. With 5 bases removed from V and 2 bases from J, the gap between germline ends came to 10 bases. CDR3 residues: CSVLLATYNEQFF. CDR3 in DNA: TGCAGCGTTCTACTAGCCACCTACAATGAGCAGTTCTTC.

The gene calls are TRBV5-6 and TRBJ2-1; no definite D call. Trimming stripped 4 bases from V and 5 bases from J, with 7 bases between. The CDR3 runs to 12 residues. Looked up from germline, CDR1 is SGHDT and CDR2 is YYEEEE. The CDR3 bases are TGTGCCAGCAGCCCCCGGGACAATGAGCAGTTCTTC. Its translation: CASSPRDNEQFF.